Shown below are 20 T cell receptor beta chains from a single sample sequenced in a study of response to subunit inactivated influenza vaccine. TCRdb processed the RT-PCR reads anew with MiXCR; each CDR3 protein has one entry. The sample carries hundreds of thousands of distinct CDR3 sequences, about 14% recorded once. Material: PBMCs from blood, obtained 14 to 15 days before vaccination. The receptors originated from a man aged 45-65 years who received an inactivated influenza vaccine.

This clonotype was seen more than once but under ten times. The V call is TRBV5-6, the J call TRBJ2-3; 12 bases map to TRBD2. The J segment lost 9 bases and the V segment lost 4 bases, leaving 9 bases of the junction unmatched. The CDR3 has 15 residues. Per germline, CDR1 SGHDT and CDR2 YYEEEE. CDR3 coding DNA: TGTGCCAGCAGCCGCAAACTAGCGGGGGGTGAGACGCAGTATTTT. It specifies CASSRKLAGGETQYF.

This chain joins TRBV20-1 and TRBJ2-3, with D unresolved. The V and J ends lost 6 bases and 2 bases respectively, with 15 bases between them. This CDR3 comprises 14 residues. Per germline, CDR1 DFQATT and CDR2 SNEGSKA (reference sequence). The DNA for the CDR3 is TGCAGTGCCAAGGACCGAGAACCCACAGATACGCAGTATTTT. Protein sequence: CSAKDREPTDTQYF.

This clonotype appeared a few times. The chain carries TRBV12-3 or TRBV12-4 and TRBJ1-3; TRBD1 is a possible D gene (5 bases). The CDR3 loop spans 12 amino acids. V was trimmed by 4 bases and J by 5 bases, leaving 6 bases between them. This CDR3 is CASSWDRNTIYF. Written as DNA, the CDR3 is TGTGCCAGCAGTTGGGACCGAAACACCATATATTTT.

As regards this clonotype: One end of the junction fails to match germline, which may point to a read error. This sequence joins TRBV2 and TRBJ2-7, with D perhaps TRBD1 (6 bases). CDR3 length: 13 residues. Germline V gives CDR1 SNHLY, CDR2 FYNNEI. The CDR3 coding sequence is TGTGCCAGCAGAGCTAACAGGGAAGTAACTCCTTTGTTC. This codes for CASRANREVTPLF.

The genes are TRBV28 and TRBJ1-6; TRBD1 aligns across 9 bases. This CDR3 is 14 amino acids long. V lost 6 bases to trimming and J lost 10 bases; unmatched junction nucleotides: 7. Germline V gene lookup returns CDR1 MDHEN and CDR2 SYDVKM. This CDR3 reads CASSSGTGHSPLHF. The DNA of the CDR3 is TGTGCCAGCAGCTCAGGGACAGGGCACTCACCCCTCCACTTT.

The chain carries TRBV15 and TRBJ1-1; 8 positions match TRBD1. Germline V lookup: CDR1 LNHNV, CDR2 YYDKDF (reference sequence). The CDR3 covers 17 residues. V was clipped by 2 bases and J by 2 bases; unmatched bases: 10. CDR3 nucleotides: TGTGCCACCAGCAGATCCACAGGGGGATTAGGAAACACTGAAGCTTTCTTT. It yields the protein CATSRSTGGLGNTEAFF.

This chain links TRBV20-1 with TRBJ2-7; D is possibly TRBD1 (6 bases). The CDR3 sequence is 18 residues long. Trimming pared 0 bases from V and 1 base from J, leaving 22 bases between. The germline V gene has CDR1 DFQATT and CDR2 SNEGSKA (reference sequence). In DNA form, the CDR3 reads TGCAGTGCTAGAGATCTGGGGTATCAGGACAGCTCGTCCTACGAGCAGTACTTC. Encoded protein: CSARDLGYQDSSSYEQYF.

The chain has TRBV12-3 or TRBV12-4 and TRBJ1-1, with TRBD1 matching over 7 bases. The CDR3 runs 14 residues. V shed 5 bases, J shed 1 base, and the junction held 4 bases outside the gene matches. CDR3 amino acids: CASSQRQGNTEAFF. The CDR3 DNA reads as TGTGCCAGCAGTCAACGACAGGGGAACACTGAAGCTTTCTTT.

The V gene is TRBV7-2, the J gene TRBJ2-3, with unresolved D. V lost 0 bases and J 1 base, leaving 11 bases between the germline ends. Germline V gene sequence: CDR1 SGHTA, CDR2 FQGNSA. This CDR3 is built from 16 residues. The CDR3 reads CASSLAESRGTDTQYF. The CDR3 DNA is TGTGCCAGCAGCTTAGCAGAAAGCCGCGGCACAGATACGCAGTATTTT.

This clonotype was seen a handful of times. J is TRBJ1-2 and V is TRBV24-1; D may be TRBD1 (5 bases). V was cut by 3 bases and J by 0 bases, with 13 bases left in between. CDR1 and CDR2 from the germline V gene are KGHDR and SFDVKD. This CDR3 comprises 16 residues. CDR3 loop: CATSDSGGTANYGYTF. DNA of the CDR3: TGTGCCACCAGTGATAGTGGGGGAACCGCTAACTATGGCTACACCTTC.

The chain couples TRBV2 to TRBJ1-1; 7 positions match TRBD1. V was pared by 6 bases and J by 6 bases, with 10 bases of the junction left unmatched. In germline, CDR1 is SNHLY, CDR2 FYNNEI. CDR3 length: 14 amino acids. The CDR3 spells CASSQQGSLSEAFF. Written as DNA, the CDR3 is TGTGCCAGCAGCCAACAGGGGTCTCTTTCTGAAGCTTTCTTT.

The chain joins TRBV20-1 to TRBJ2-1; TRBD2 matches at 7 bases. With 6 bases clipped from V and 1 base from J, the junction kept 9 bases outside the gene matches. CDR3 length equals 15 residues. Germline V CDR1 and CDR2: DFQATT, SNEGSKA (reference sequence). CDR3 DNA: TGCAGTGCCGAGGGGCTAGCGGTTTCCTACAATGAGCAGTTCTTC. This codes for CSAEGLAVSYNEQFF.

V usage is TRBV12-3 or TRBV12-4 and J usage is TRBJ1-5; TRBD1 aligns across 10 bases. Trimming took 6 bases from V and 6 from J; bases not matched to a gene: 8. The CDR3 has 15 amino acids. CDR3 sequence (DNA): TGTGCCAGCAGCCACCGGGACAGGGGTCCTCAGCCCCAGCATTTT. This gives the protein CASSHRDRGPQPQHF.

This clonotype appeared a few times. The chain combines TRBV7-9 with TRBJ2-1; 8 bases align to TRBD2. This CDR3 comprises 14 residues. Trimming removed 5 bases from V and 9 bases from J; junction bases left unmatched: 9. Germline V gives CDR1 SEHNR, CDR2 FQNEAQ (reference sequence). CDR3: CASSEDFGRVEQFF. The CDR3 region has the DNA TGTGCCAGCAGCGAAGACTTCGGGAGGGTTGAGCAGTTCTTC.

A remark on this clonotype: The conserved phenylalanine or tryptophan is not found at the CDR3 terminus, so this likely reflects a read error. This chain links TRBV5-1 with TRBJ2-5; D call uncertain. CDR1 is SGHRS and CDR2 is YFSETQ in the germline V gene. Trimming removed 0 bases at V and 5 bases at J, with 5 bases between. The CDR3 contains 12 residues. CDR3 amino acids: CASSLDGETQYS. The DNA of the CDR3 is TGCGCCAGCAGCTTGGACGGCGAGACCCAGTACTCC.

This clonotype turned up a few times. The chain links TRBV5-1 to TRBJ2-5; TRBD2 might be the D (5 bases). Trimming cost V 0 bases and J 4 bases, with 16 bases left between them. The germline V gene has CDR1 SGHRS and CDR2 YFSETQ. The CDR3 length is 16 residues. The CDR3 region has the DNA TGCGCCAGCAGCTTGGAACCGGGAAGCTCGAGAGAGACCCAGTACTTC. Its protein product is CASSLEPGSSRETQYF.

This clonotype was picked up many times. The chain has TRBV4-3 and TRBJ1-1, with D possibly TRBD1 on 5 matching bases. Deletions cut 0 bases from V and 0 bases from J, with 11 bases between. CDR3 length: 16 amino acids. Germline lookup yields CDR1 LGHNA and CDR2 YSLEER. CDR3 sequence reads: CASSQDPAGMNTEAFF. CDR3 nucleotide sequence: TGCGCCAGCAGCCAAGATCCAGCAGGGATGAACACTGAAGCTTTCTTT.

This clonotype showed up many times. The rearrangement links TRBV2 to TRBJ2-5; D is unclear. Germline V gene data show CDR1 as SNHLY and CDR2 as FYNNEI. The V gene lost 6 bases and the J gene lost 7 bases, with 6 bases spanning the gap. The CDR3 is 10 residues long. CDR3 region: CASSAGTQYF. The DNA of the CDR3 is TGTGCCAGCAGCGCAGGGACCCAGTACTTC.

This clonotype was observed a handful of times. The chain has TRBV7-2 and TRBJ1-1; D might be TRBD1 (5 bases). Germline CDR1 and CDR2: SGHTA and FQGNSA. The CDR3 is made up of 13 amino acids. The ends were cut back, 6 bases at V and 4 bases at J, with 12 bases in the middle. The CDR3 protein is CASRQVRGTEAFF. The CDR3, as DNA: TGTGCCAGCAGACAGGTCCGGGGCACTGAAGCTTTCTTT.

This clonotype was picked up a small number of times. The genes are TRBV13 and TRBJ2-7, with TRBD1 identical over 12 bases. CDR3 size: 14 residues. Per germline, CDR1 PRHDT and CDR2 FYEKMQ (reference sequence). V was pared by 4 bases and J by 6 bases, with 4 bases of the junction left unmatched. The CDR3, as DNA: TGTGCCAGCAGCTCCCGGGACAGGGGGCGCGAGCAGTACTTC. Translation: CASSSRDRGREQYF.